A single sample gave rise to the 19 T cell receptor beta chains below, sequenced in a study of blood T cell repertoires in COVID-19. Sequencing used immunoSEQ multiplex PCR; TCRdb keeps in-frame clones, though not all of them. The table records roughly 400,000 clones, around 92% of them present only once. Sample: PBMCs or T cells enriched from blood (not recorded which). The origin of the receptors is a woman in her twenties or thirties who had recovered from COVID-19.

The chain employs TRBV7-2 and TRBJ2-1, with D tentatively TRBD2 (6 bases). V lost 11 bases to trimming and J lost 8 bases, with 19 bases between them. The CDR3 runs to 13 residues. The germline CDR1 and CDR2 sequences are SGHTA and FQGNSA. The CDR3 DNA is TGTGCCGCCCTAGGACTATACCGCGATGAGCAGTTCTTC. This gives the protein CAALGLYRDEQFF.

The chain joins TRBV27 to TRBJ2-1, with D possibly matching TRBD2 (5 bases). Per the germline V gene, CDR1 is MNHEY and CDR2 is SMNVEV (reference sequence). V dropped 3 bases and J dropped 7 bases, with 13 bases sitting between them. The CDR3 extends over 14 amino acids. The CDR3 nucleotides are TGTGCCAGCAGTTTCCGGGAATCCCCTAATGAGCAGTTCTTC. Its translation: CASSFRESPNEQFF.

The J gene is TRBJ1-3, the V gene TRBV7-9; D gene ambiguous. V was pared by 4 bases and J by 0 bases, with 10 bases between. The CDR3 length is 15 residues. Per the germline V gene, CDR1 is SEHNR and CDR2 is FQNEAQ (reference sequence). CDR3 sequence: CASSSGLSSGNTIYF. The CDR3 DNA sequence: TGTGCCAGCAGCTCCGGACTGAGCTCTGGAAACACCATATATTTT.

A note on this clone: Additional DNA sequences in this sample encode the identical CDR3. The V gene is TRBV7-9, the J gene TRBJ2-3; TRBD2 matches 9 bases. This CDR3 region has 14 residues. After removal of 2 bases from V and 5 bases from J, the junction contained 2 bases not matched to a gene. CDR1 and CDR2 (germline): SEHNR, FQNEAQ (reference sequence). The CDR3 protein is CASSLTLAGDTQYF. In DNA, the CDR3 is TGTGCCAGCAGCTTAACACTAGCGGGAGATACGCAGTATTTT.

This clone was counted once. J is TRBJ1-1 and V is TRBV2; no definite D call. This CDR3 spans 12 amino acids. Germline V gene sequence: CDR1 SNHLY, CDR2 FYNNEI. V was shortened by 0 bases and J by 14 bases, with 13 bases between the two germline ends. The CDR3 sequence is CASSEARDGGFF. The CDR3 region has the DNA TGTGCCAGCAGTGAAGCTAGAGACGGCGGGTTCTTT.

The J gene is TRBJ2-7, the V gene TRBV7-9; possible D gene TRBD2, 6 bases. V lost 5 bases and J lost 5, with 16 bases in between. Germline V gene lookup returns CDR1 SEHNR and CDR2 FQNEAQ (reference sequence). The CDR3 has 14 amino acids. The CDR3 bases are TGTGCCAGCAGCCTCGCCGGGACTTCCAACGAGCAGTACTTC. Translated, it gives CASSLAGTSNEQYF. Full variable domain (rest looked up from reference TRBV7-9 and TRBJ2-7): DTGVSQNPRHKITKRGQNVTFRCDPISEHNRLYWYRQTLGQGPEFLTYFQNEAQLEKSRLLSDRFSAERPKGSFSTLEIQRTEQGDSAMYLCASSLAGTSNEQYFGPGTRLTVT.

The J gene is TRBJ2-1, the V gene TRBV19; TRBD2 matches at 8 bases. In germline, CDR1 is LNHDA, CDR2 SQIVND (reference sequence). This CDR3 has 17 amino acids. Trimming took 3 bases from V and 0 from J; bases not matched to a gene: 7. The CDR3 DNA follows: TGTGCCAGTAGTATGGGGCGGGAGGTGAGCTCCTACAATGAGCAGTTCTTC. It encodes CASSMGREVSSYNEQFF.

The CDR3 region is CASGLRRGTEAFF. The DNA of the CDR3 is TGTGCTAGTGGCTTGAGGCGGGGAACTGAAGCTTTCTTT. The chain joins TRBV12-5 to TRBJ1-1, with D unclear. CDR3 length: 13 residues. In germline, CDR1 is LGHNT, CDR2 FRNRAP. V was pared by 6 bases and J by 5 bases, with 13 bases between.

This rearrangement joins TRBV6-5 to TRBJ1-1; unclear D gene. The CDR3 length is 13 residues. V was shortened by 2 bases and J by 4 bases, with 8 bases between the two germline ends. Germline assignment: CDR1 MNHEY and CDR2 SVGAGI. The CDR3 nucleotides read TGTGCCAGCAGTTACAGTGCGGCCACTGAAGCTTTCTTT. This gives the protein CASSYSAATEAFF.

This chain connects TRBV18 to TRBJ1-5, with TRBD1 as a possible D gene (5 bases). The CDR3 extends over 13 amino acids. V lost 3 bases and J 3 bases, leaving 6 bases between the germline ends. Germline V gene lookup returns CDR1 KGHSH and CDR2 LQKENI. The CDR3 bases are TGTGCCAGCTCACCGACAGACAATCAGCCCCAGCATTTT. Its translation: CASSPTDNQPQHF.

This sequence joins TRBV3-1 (or the pseudogene TRBV3-2) and TRBJ1-2, with 7 bases fitting TRBD1. The length of the CDR3 is 13 residues. From germline, CDR1 is LGHDT and CDR2 YNNKEL (reference sequence). The V segment lost 4 bases and the J segment 8 bases; nucleotides outside the gene matches: 7. The CDR3 loop is CASSLTGVYGYTF. CDR3 nucleotides: TGTGCCAGCAGCCTTACAGGGGTCTACGGCTACACCTTC.

CDR3 protein: CASSLSLAGALSYTDTQYF. The CDR3 DNA is TGTGCCAGCAGCTTATCCCTAGCGGGGGCCCTTTCGTACACAGATACGCAGTATTTT. The rearrangement links TRBV7-9 to TRBJ2-3; 10 nucleotides match TRBD2. CDR3 length: 19 amino acids. V was clipped by 2 bases and J by 2 bases; unmatched bases: 13. Germline values: CDR1 SEHNR, CDR2 FQNEAQ (reference sequence).

This chain joins TRBV5-4 and TRBJ2-2; D is uncertain. The germline V gene encodes CDR1 SGHNT and CDR2 YYREEE (reference sequence). The CDR3 is made up of 16 amino acids. The V gene lost 4 bases and the J gene lost 1 base, with 14 bases spanning the gap. The CDR3: CASSPLGSGNTGELFF. The DNA of the CDR3 is TGTGCCAGCAGCCCTCTCGGATCGGGGAACACCGGGGAGCTGTTTTTT.

The rearrangement links TRBV9 to TRBJ2-5, with 8 nucleotides matching TRBD2. The length of the CDR3 is 15 residues. Germline CDR1 is SGDLS and CDR2 is YYNGEE. V gave up 0 bases and J gave up 4 bases; unmatched junction bases: 5. CDR3 residues: CASSVDRGGGETQYF. The DNA of the CDR3 is TGTGCCAGCAGCGTAGACCGGGGGGGCGGAGAGACCCAGTACTTC.

J is TRBJ2-1 and V is TRBV29-1; D call uncertain. Germline V CDR1 and CDR2: SQVTM, ANQGSEA. The CDR3 covers 15 residues. The V end lost 4 bases, the J end lost 0 bases, and 13 bases lay between the germline ends. As DNA, the CDR3 is TGCAGCGTTGGCCTGCATTTGAGCTCCTACAATGAGCAGTTCTTC. Translating gives CSVGLHLSSYNEQFF.

The rearrangement joins TRBV20-1 to TRBJ2-2, with 8 bases identical to TRBD2. The CDR3 runs 14 residues. Trimming took 3 bases from V and 3 from J; bases not matched to a gene: 3. Per the germline V gene, CDR1 is DFQATT and CDR2 is SNEGSKA (reference sequence). The CDR3 DNA reads as TGCAGTGCTAGTTCGGGAGGGGACACCGGGGAGCTGTTTTTT. It specifies CSASSGGDTGELFF.

The chain is built from TRBV5-1 and TRBJ1-4; tentative D call: TRBD1 (6 bases). Germline CDR1 reads SGHRS; CDR2 reads YFSETQ. This CDR3 has 14 amino acids. The V end lost 1 base, the J end lost 6 bases, and 10 bases lay between the germline ends. CDR3 in amino acids: CASSLWGPHEKLFF. The CDR3 nucleotides are TGCGCCAGCAGCTTGTGGGGGCCCCATGAAAAACTGTTTTTT.

The gene calls are TRBV6-1 and TRBJ2-1, with D possibly TRBD2 on 6 matching bases. V lost 2 bases to trimming and J lost 8 bases, with 16 bases between them. Germline V lookup: CDR1 MNHNS, CDR2 SASEGT. This CDR3 has 15 amino acids. DNA for the CDR3: TGTGCCAGCAGTGAATTCGGGACTCCCCTGGATGAGCAGTTCTTC. Translation: CASSEFGTPLDEQFF.

The genes are TRBV11-2 and TRBJ2-7; a weak D match, TRBD1 (5 bases). Trimming left V 4 bases short and J 4 bases short, with 11 bases between. CDR3 size: 13 residues. Germline CDR1 SGHAT, CDR2 FQNNGV. CDR3 DNA: TGTGCCAGCAGCTCAATTAGGGGTTACGAGCAGTACTTC. As protein: CASSSIRGYEQYF.